This TCR beta chain was recorded in a study of cytomegalovirus exposure and HLA in healthy donors (TCRdb year 2017). Broadly, across the study: In an earlier analysis of some 550 of the donors, around 300 Gb of sequence data and approximately 100 million unique TCR beta sequences from roughly 200 million T cells were reported. In a later analysis, previously published TCR beta repertoires from some 640 donors were re-analyzed and high-resolution HLA genotyping was added so that TCR occurrence patterns could be studied. A separate validation cohort of about 110 different subjects was used in addition to the approximately 700-subject first cohort. Rather than using new phenotypic data, the later analysis identified candidate immune exposures from TCR beta sequences and from how often those sequences occurred across donors. Donor age, sex, ethnicity and CMV serostatus were collected together with the repertoire data. Typing coverage differed by locus: A, B, C, DRB1 and DQB1 were typed in roughly 620-640 donors, DQA1 in 500 to 550, DPA1 in 606, and DPB1 in just under 490. A later genetic analysis took genome-wide SNP genotypes for about three fifths of the 666 donors and used that subset as a discovery cohort. Roughly 5 DR-DQ haplotypes were handled as single units for association and clustering, since linkage in the cohort was strong. In an earlier analysis of several hundred of the donors, high-throughput TCR beta sequencing was used to judge whether each TCR beta V gene segment behaved as functional or pseudogenic. All discovery cohort repertoires had been generated using a single sequencing platform. The study aimed to test whether cataloging public T cell receptors could reveal signatures of past pathogen exposure. The T cell repertoires of several hundred subjects were profiled by immunosequencing and related to cytomegalovirus serostatus. Roughly 300 gigabases of sequencing data and around 90 million unique TCR sequences made up an early release that covered nearly 650 HLA-typed donors. To predict cytomegalovirus infection status, the study combined high-throughput TCR immunosequencing, statistical association of individual TCRs with disease status, and machine learning. HLA typing covered class I and class II loci at four-digit resolution. Among approximately 370 genotyped donors of the cohort, an average of around 220,000 unique TCR beta nucleotide sequences was sequenced per donor, of which about 18% were non-productive. Among the approximately 400 genotyped donors, roughly 80% belonged to the genetic ancestry cluster associated with self-reported Caucasian donors. Findings and caveats that apply to the study as a whole: Most TCR sequences were seen in very few donors, while some public TCRs were found in many individuals. In a later analysis, TCR association rates were found to vary across HLA loci, with the most associated TCRs seen for DRB1 alleles and the fewest for HLA-C alleles. Broadly in line with IMGT annotations, most TCR beta V segments showed up in productive rearrangements about 87% or about 30% of the time in an earlier analysis of several hundred of the donors. Roughly uniform sequencing depth across donors was assumed in presence/absence analyses, although this assumption may not hold. In this cohort, only TCR beta chains were sequenced, and detectable features were limited by the absence of alpha or paired-chain data. Immune exposure information for the cohort was limited to CMV serostatus. Several of the top co-occurrence clusters appeared to be linked to parvovirus B19, influenza, CMV and Epstein-Barr virus, according to a later analysis. An association between a missense DCLRE1C variant and V-gene and J-gene trimming of TCR beta chains was found in a later genetic analysis and replicated in an independent cohort. HLA typing was unavailable for some donors at each locus, so association tests used only the typed subset. Specific HLA alleles were associated with over 15,000 TCR beta sequences at a false discovery rate of 0.05 in a later analysis. A further reported finding was that TCR beta sequences accurately predicted the HLA-A and HLA-B alleles for most subjects in the first cohort. Compared with equally common non-associated chains, HLA-associated TCR beta chains in a later analysis were more clonally expanded and had lower generation probabilities. The sequencing pipeline was judged likely to have produced a cluster of highly shared sequence variants as a technical artifact. A total of 150 to 200 TCR beta chains were listed by the study as associated with cytomegalovirus. Because counts were too low, about 15 rarely observed V segments, including chromosome 9 orphons, were left out of the earlier analysis of 500 to 750 of the donors. The authors suggested that the approach could potentially be extended to other disease states and immunological phenotypes. In a later analysis, most CMV-associated TCR beta chains were found to appear HLA-restricted, with HLA associations seemingly driven largely by CMV exposure. The classifier was reported to diagnose cytomegalovirus status with high specificity and sensitivity in both the original cohort and the validation cohort. In vitro tests confirmed that a few of the cytomegalovirus-associated TCR beta chains recognize cytomegalovirus antigens. Strong co-occurrence of HLA alleles, especially DR and DQ, made assigning TCR associations to individual alleles difficult. Correlated functional status among segregating V segments might be attributable to linkage disequilibrium, but an unknown experimental factor could not be ruled out. Compared with the 666-donor mean, donors in an Asian-associated ancestry cluster had fewer N-insertions in productive TCRs, according to a later genetic analysis.

As to this clone: No antigen is known for it.

The cohort comprised around 700 healthy bone marrow donors. All cohort members were sampled while nominally healthy, although unrecorded immune exposures were likely present. The donor tested CMV seronegative, placing the donor among the 352 seronegative members of the cohort. A peripheral blood sample was provided by each donor, and peripheral blood mononuclear cells were used for TCR beta sequencing. The Qiagen DNeasy Blood Extraction Kit was used to extract genomic DNA from the blood cell samples. Library generation was performed with the immunoSEQ multiplex PCR assay. For the multiplex PCR, a mixture combining 60 forward primers for TCR Vbeta segments and 13 reverse primers for TCR Jbeta segments was used. The CDR3 region of rearranged TCR beta genes was amplified from genomic DNA by a multiplex PCR assay. Amplified TCR beta libraries were sequenced as 87-base-pair reads on the Illumina HiSeq System. As for how the authors treated the data: A later analysis counted tens of millions of unique TCR beta chains across the 666 repertoires, and around 9.9 million of these chains were shared by at least two donors. Raw reads were error-corrected and collapsed into unique sequences by a nearest-neighbor algorithm in which closely related sequences were merged to remove PCR and sequencing errors. To assign V, D and J gene segments, CDR3 sequences were aligned to IMGT reference sequences. Each retained sequence needed at least a six-nucleotide match to both a V gene segment and a J gene segment. Rearrangements were classified as productive when the CDR3 lacked stop codons and remained in frame with V and J, and all other rearrangements were classified as non-productive. CDR3 was defined according to IMGT convention as the region running from the second conserved V-encoded cysteine to the conserved J-encoded phenylalanine. In an earlier analysis of around 600 of the donors, sequences lacking an unambiguous match to a single V gene segment were excluded. In an earlier analysis of a few hundred of the donors, V segments were called functional above 56.7% productive rearrangements and were called segregating when the between-donor standard deviation exceeded 5%. A statistical classification framework was built for diagnosing cytomegalovirus status from the catalog of TCR beta chain sequences. A later analysis assigned V and J genes by comparing TCR nucleotide sequences with IMGT/GENE-DB human TR gene sequences. The TCRdist pipeline was used in a later analysis to assign CDR3 sequences and most-parsimonious VDJ recombination scenarios. In a later analysis, every TCR beta chain was defined by the combination of its CDR3 amino acid sequence and its V-gene family, and reads without a unique V-gene family were dropped. As a way to deal with suspected cross-contamination and a sequencing artifact, a later analysis dropped roughly 600 nucleotide sequences that were highly shared and had low generation probability. A later analysis calculated a clonal expansion index for each public chain from normalized within-repertoire ranks of inferred template counts. In a later analysis, generation probabilities were computed with a VDJ recombination model fitted to out-of-frame rearrangements, and the resulting probabilities were checked against IGoR. Hypergeometric tests were used in a later analysis to score TCR-TCR, TCR-HLA and TCR-CMV co-occurrence, with a repertoire-size bias correction applied to the TCR pairs. To estimate false discovery rates, a later analysis permuted the HLA or CMV assignments 20 times. In a later analysis, co-occurring TCRs were grouped using DBSCAN, with TCRdist sequence similarity added in when clustering inside HLA-allele-positive subsets. Co-occurrence clustering excluded repertoires with fewer than 30,000 or more than 120,000 public chains, plus five with anomalous nucleotide sharing. TCRdb retrieved this table from immuneACCESS and kept in-frame rearrangements only. Not all clones are present; in checked studies, unresolved V genes account for under half, and no reason is known for the remainder. For V, J and clone size, that table is used; D and trimming come from the DNA. The sample's clone listing holds tens of thousands of clones. The ten biggest clones cover about 8% of the sample.

The source is a male donor in good health and CMV-seronegative. The sample comprised PBMCs.

The sequenced DNA: TGTGCCAGCAGCTTAGGTACGGGAGAGGACACCGGGGAGCTGTTTTTT. This translates into CASSLGTGEDTGELFF. The sequence links TRBV11-3 to TRBJ2-2; the D gene is perhaps TRBD2, on 6 matching bases. The CDR3, cysteine through phenylalanine, is 16 amino acids long. The read is trimmed to its CDR3 DNA, 48 bases read in frame from base 1. Trimming costs V 1 base and J 3 bases, and their ends lie 12 bases apart. For CDR1 and CDR2, the germline V gene lists SGHNT and YENEEA.